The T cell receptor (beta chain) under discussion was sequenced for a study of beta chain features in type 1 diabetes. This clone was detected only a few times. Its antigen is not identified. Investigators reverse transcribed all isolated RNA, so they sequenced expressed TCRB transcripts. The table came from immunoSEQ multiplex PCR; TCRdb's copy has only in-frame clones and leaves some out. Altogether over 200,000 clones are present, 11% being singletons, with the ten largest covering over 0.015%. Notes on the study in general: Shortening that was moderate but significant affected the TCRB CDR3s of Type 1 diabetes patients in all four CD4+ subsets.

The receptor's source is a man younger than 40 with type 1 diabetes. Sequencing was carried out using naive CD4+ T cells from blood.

CDR3 nucleotide sequence: TGTGCCAGCAGCCCGCGTTGGGCCAACGTCCTGACTTTC. Protein product: CASSPRWANVLTF. The chain employs TRBV11-2 and TRBJ2-6; D remains unclear. The germline gives CDR1 SGHAT, CDR2 FQNNGV. The V gene lost 5 bases and the J gene lost 5 bases, with 7 bases spanning the gap. This CDR3 region has 13 residues.